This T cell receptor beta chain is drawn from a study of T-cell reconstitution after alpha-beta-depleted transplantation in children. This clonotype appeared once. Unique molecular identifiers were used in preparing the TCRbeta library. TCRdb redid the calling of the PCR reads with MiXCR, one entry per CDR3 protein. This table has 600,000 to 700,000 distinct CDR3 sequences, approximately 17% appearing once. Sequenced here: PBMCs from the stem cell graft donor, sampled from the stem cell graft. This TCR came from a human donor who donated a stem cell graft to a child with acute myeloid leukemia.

CDR3 sequence reads: CSVWTMQTQYF. DNA of the CDR3: TGCAGCGTGTGGACAATGCAGACCCAGTACTTC. The chain has TRBV29-1 and TRBJ2-5, with D tentatively TRBD1 (5 bases). The V gene's germline CDR1 is SQVTM and CDR2 ANQGSEA. This CDR3 spans 11 amino acids. V was trimmed by 6 bases and J by 6 bases, leaving 11 bases between them.